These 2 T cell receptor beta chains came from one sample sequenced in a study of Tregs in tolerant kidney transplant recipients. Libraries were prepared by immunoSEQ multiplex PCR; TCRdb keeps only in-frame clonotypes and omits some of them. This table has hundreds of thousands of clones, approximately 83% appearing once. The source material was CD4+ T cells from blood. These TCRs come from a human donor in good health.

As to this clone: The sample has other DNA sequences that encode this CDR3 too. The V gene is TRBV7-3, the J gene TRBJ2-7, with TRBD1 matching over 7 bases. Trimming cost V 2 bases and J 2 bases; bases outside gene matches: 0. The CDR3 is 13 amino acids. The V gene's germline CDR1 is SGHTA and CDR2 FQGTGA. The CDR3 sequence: CASSLDRAYEQYF. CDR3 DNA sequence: TGTGCCAGCAGCTTAGACAGGGCCTACGAGCAGTACTTC.

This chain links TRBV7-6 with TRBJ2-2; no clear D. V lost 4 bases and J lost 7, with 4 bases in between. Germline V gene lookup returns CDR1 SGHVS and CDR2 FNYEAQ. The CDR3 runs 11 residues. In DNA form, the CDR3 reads TGTGCCAGCAGCTCTCACGGGGAGCTGTTTTTT. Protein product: CASSSHGELFF.